The T cell receptor beta chain under discussion was sequenced for a study of blood T cell repertoires in COVID-19. Turning to the study itself: Samples representing acute and convalescent COVID-19 were sourced from the United States, Italy and Spain. PBMCs, B-cell-depleted T cells, or T cells provided the cDNA or gDNA that made up the material.

In the study's own analysis: Researchers report that nucleated cell counts were estimated from reference gene primer amplification. The method was immunoSEQ multiplex PCR; TCRdb's version includes in-frame clones alone and lacks a portion of them. For V, J and clone size, that table is used; D and trimming come from the DNA. The profile shows some 260,000 clones, approximately 88% of them singletons. This clone was detected once. Followed longitudinally, the Seattle patients had been enrolled during active infection. CDR3 length: 16 residues. Per germline, CDR1 SGHNT and CDR2 YYREEE (reference sequence). With 4 bases clipped from V and 1 base from J, the junction kept 9 bases outside the gene matches.

This clonotype was sampled from a woman aged 70-85 years with COVID-19, enrolled during active disease. The sample was peripheral blood. The rearrangement links TRBV5-4 to TRBJ2-5; 8 bases align to TRBD2. The chain's CDR3 is CASSPGLLAGQETQYF. The CDR3 DNA sequence: TGTGCCAGCAGCCCGGGACTCCTAGCGGGCCAAGAGACCCAGTACTTC.